This TCR beta chain was recovered during a study of B cell selection in AIRE deficiency. Study observations and caveats: CDR3s were shorter in shared Treg sequences, reflecting few non-templated nucleotide insertions.

Repertoires were generated with immunoSEQ multiplex PCR, while TCRdb's copy carries only in-frame clones and drops some. This sample has about 25,000 clones; roughly 95% occur once, and the top ten carry about 0.25%. Conventional CD4 T cells were sorted as CD4+CD127+ cells. To note about this clone: As yet, its antigen is unknown. The sample carries other DNA sequences with the same CDR3.

The CDR3 runs to 15 residues. Trimming shortened V by 0 bases and J by 7 bases, and 13 bases separated the two germline ends. This rearrangement joins TRBV23-1 to TRBJ2-1; D remains ambiguous. TRBV23-1 is an ORF, with its function uncertain. The sample was CD4+CD127+ conventional T cells sorted from PBMCs. The TCR was taken from a human donor in good health. DNA of the CDR3: TGCGCCAGCAGTCAATCGACGGAGTCGCGGAATGAGCAGTTCTTC. This translates into CASSQSTESRNEQFF.